This TCR beta chain is drawn from a study of blood T cells in healthy people across ages. Whole-study findings and limits: Without sorted subsets, naive and antigen-experienced compartments could not be conclusively compared.

This clonotype has more than one count but fewer than ten. Its specificity is not known. The CDR3 consists of 15 residues. After removal of 6 bases from V and 5 bases from J, the junction contained 10 bases not matched to a gene. Germline CDR1 and CDR2: MGHDK and SYGVNS. Then a second PCR, running roughly 7 to 12 cycles, was carried out with a sample-barcoded 5' primer and a J-beta primer mix. From the 5' RACE reads, TCRdb called clonotypes with MiXCR, one entry per CDR3 protein. The sample yields about 1,500,000 distinct CDR3 sequences, about 43% seen once. Input material: blood. This TCR was sampled from a woman between 18 and 29 years old in good health. V gene TRBV25-1 combines with J gene TRBJ2-1; 7 positions agree with TRBD2. The CDR3 sequence is CASRWGDYPHNEQFF. CDR3 DNA sequence: TGTGCCAGCAGATGGGGGGACTATCCCCACAATGAGCAGTTCTTC.